These 22 T cell receptor beta chains were all obtained from the same sample, sequenced in a study of cytomegalovirus exposure and HLA in healthy donors. The primer mix had 60 Vbeta and 13 Jbeta primers. Produced via immunoSEQ multiplex PCR; TCRdb's table is partial and in-frame only. The sample shows fewer than 200,000 clones, around 86% of them seen only once. The sequencing input was PBMCs. Receptor source: a girl aged 2 to 9 in good health and CMV-seropositive.

J is TRBJ1-5 and V is TRBV27; D is ambiguous. The CDR3 runs 13 residues. Germline CDR1 MNHEY, CDR2 SMNVEV (reference sequence). Trimming stripped 3 bases from V and 4 bases from J, with 7 bases between. CDR3 nucleotides: TGTGCCAGCAGTTTGAGGCGAAATCAGCCCCAGCATTTT. Its protein is CASSLRRNQPQHF.

As to this clone: One end of the junction is discordant with germline, which a read error may explain. Written as DNA, the CDR3 is TGTGCCAGCAATGAAAGGGCAGGGGGCGGGGTAGGTCAGCCCCAGCATTTT. It encodes CASNERAGGGVGQPQHF. The gene calls are TRBV2 and TRBJ1-5; 8 bases align to TRBD1. The V gene's germline CDR1 is SNHLY and CDR2 FYNNEI. There are 17 residues in the CDR3. The complete variable domain, with remaining parts taken from reference TRBV2 and TRBJ1-5, reads EPEVTQTPSHQVTQMGQEVILRCVPISNHLYFYWYRQILGQKVEFLVSFYNNEISEKSEIFDDQFSVERPDGSNFTLKIRSTKLEDSAMYFCASNERAGGGVGQPQHFGDGTRLSIL.

The chain is built from TRBV5-1 and TRBJ2-1; 7 bases map to TRBD2. Germline CDR1 SGHRS, CDR2 YFSETQ. Trimming removed 4 bases from V and 3 bases from J; junction bases left unmatched: 7. The CDR3 totals 15 residues. CDR3 amino acids: CASSLVASGYNEQFF. The CDR3 DNA reads TGCGCCAGCAGCCTGGTGGCTAGCGGCTACAATGAGCAGTTCTTC.

For the CDR3, the DNA is TGTGCCAGCAGCCCACTAGCGGATATTAACAATGAGCAGTTCTTC. Translated, it gives CASSPLADINNEQFF. The gene calls are TRBV5-5 and TRBJ2-1; 8 nucleotides align to TRBD2. The CDR3 extends over 15 amino acids. The V gene's germline CDR1 is SGHKS and CDR2 YYEKEE (reference sequence). Trimming removed 4 bases from V and 5 bases from J; junction bases left unmatched: 8.

This rearrangement joins TRBV25-1 to TRBJ1-1, with D possibly matching TRBD1 (5 bases). Germline-derived CDR1 and CDR2 are MGHDK and SYGVNS. This CDR3 has 12 residues. Trimming left V 2 bases short and J 6 bases short, with 7 bases between. CDR3 nucleotide sequence: TGTGCCAGCAGTGAAGGGGCGGCTGAAGCTTTCTTT. It yields the protein CASSEGAAEAFF.

V usage is TRBV7-6 and J usage is TRBJ2-1, with TRBD2 matching over 15 bases. V dropped 8 bases and J dropped 6; count of bases not matched to a gene: 5. This CDR3 comprises 15 residues. The germline gives CDR1 SGHVS, CDR2 FNYEAQ. The CDR3 loop is CASGKGLAGGNEQFF. CDR3 DNA sequence: TGTGCCAGCGGGAAGGGACTAGCGGGAGGCAATGAGCAGTTCTTC.

This clone was seen a few times. CDR3 DNA sequence: TGCGCCAGCAGCTTGGCCCGCGGGACGGGCTACGAGCAGTACTTC. Translation gives CASSLARGTGYEQYF. The gene calls are TRBV5-1 and TRBJ2-7, with a weak D call TRBD2 (6 bases). Trimming left V 0 bases short and J 3 bases short, with 13 bases between. The CDR3 loop spans 15 amino acids. The germline V gene has CDR1 SGHRS and CDR2 YFSETQ.

CDR3 region: CASSPRPRGELTDTQYF. The CDR3 bases are TGTGCCAGCTCACCTAGACCTCGGGGAGAACTGACAGATACGCAGTATTTT. The chain joins TRBV18 to TRBJ2-3; tentative D call: TRBD2 (5 bases). CDR1 and CDR2 (germline): KGHSH, LQKENI. This CDR3 spans 17 amino acids. The germline V and J ends were trimmed by 3 bases and 3 bases, with 19 bases remaining between them.

The V call is TRBV4-1, the J call TRBJ1-5, with D possibly TRBD1 on 6 matching bases. Germline values: CDR1 MGHRA, CDR2 YSYEKL. Trimming pared 1 base from V and 5 bases from J, leaving 18 bases between. The CDR3 covers 17 residues. The CDR3 spells CASSQGQGKERDQPQHF. The CDR3 DNA reads as TGCGCCAGCAGCCAAGGCCAGGGGAAGGAGAGGGATCAGCCCCAGCATTTT.

The V call is TRBV19, the J call TRBJ1-1; no clear D gene. Germline V gene data show CDR1 as LNHDA and CDR2 as SQIVND (reference sequence). Trimming took off 5 bases at V and 4 bases at J, with 26 bases between the two ends. The CDR3 spans 18 residues. The CDR3 DNA follows: TGTGCCAGTAGTGGGTACCCGCCCAGGTTTTCAGTGGGCACTGAAGCTTTCTTT. Translating gives CASSGYPPRFSVGTEAFF.

The V and J genes are TRBV28 and TRBJ1-2; the D gene is possibly TRBD1 (6 bases). V was pared by 5 bases and J by 7 bases, with 14 bases between. CDR1 and CDR2 (germline): MDHEN, SYDVKM. This CDR3 spans 13 amino acids. The CDR3 DNA follows: TGTGCCAGCAGTCTGCAGGGGCAAGGTGGCTACACCTTC. Translation: CASSLQGQGGYTF.

This clone was recorded once. The chain uses TRBV19 and TRBJ1-1, with 8 bases fitting TRBD1. V lost 6 bases to trimming and J lost 9 bases; unmatched junction nucleotides: 9. The germline V gene encodes CDR1 LNHDA and CDR2 SQIVND (reference sequence). The CDR3 extends over 13 amino acids. CDR3: CASSSRTGTQAFF. DNA of the CDR3: TGTGCCAGTAGCTCAAGGACAGGGACACAAGCTTTCTTT. The full variable domain, rest sourced from reference TRBV19 and TRBJ1-1, is DGGITQSPKYLFRKEGQNVTLSCEQNLNHDAMYWYRQDPGQGLRLIYYSQIVNDFQKGDIAEGYSVSREKKESFPLTVTSAQKNPTAFYLCASSSRTGTQAFFGQGTRLTVV.

The chain couples TRBV7-3 to TRBJ2-2, with a weak D call TRBD2 (5 bases). Germline assignment: CDR1 SGHTA and CDR2 FQGTGA. The length of the CDR3 is 15 residues. Trimming removed 3 bases at V and 4 bases at J, with 12 bases between. CDR3 protein: CASSFRGRFTGELFF. For the CDR3, the DNA is TGTGCCAGCAGCTTTAGAGGGCGATTCACCGGGGAGCTGTTTTTT. The whole variable domain, filled in from reference TRBV7-3 and TRBJ2-2, reads GAGVSQTPSNKVTEKGKYVELRCDPISGHTALYWYRQSLGQGPEFLIYFQGTGAADDSGLPNDRFFAVRPEGSVSTLKIQRTERGDSAVYLCASSFRGRFTGELFFGEGSRLTVL.

The V call is TRBV11-2, the J call TRBJ2-6; 14 bases are a match to TRBD2. The CDR3 contains 18 residues. V trimming: 3 bases; J trimming: 0 bases; junction bases outside the gene matches: 1. In germline, CDR1 is SGHAT, CDR2 FQNNGV. Here the CDR3 DNA reads TGTGCCAGCAGCTTGGGACTAGCGGGAGACTCTGGGGCCAACGTCCTGACTTTC. Its protein is CASSLGLAGDSGANVLTF.

CDR3 sequence reads: CASSKSLYGYTF. The CDR3 DNA is TGTGCCAGCAGTAAGAGTCTCTATGGCTACACCTTC. V usage is TRBV6-1 and J usage is TRBJ1-2; D uncertain. Per the germline V gene, CDR1 is MNHNS and CDR2 is SASEGT. Trimming took off 5 bases at V and 4 bases at J, with 8 bases between the two ends. The CDR3 runs to 12 residues.

The CDR3 nucleotides are TGCGCCAGCAGCTTGGGGGGAGGAAACACTGAAGCTTTCTTT. It encodes CASSLGGGNTEAFF. This chain links TRBV5-1 with TRBJ1-1; D unresolved. V lost 0 bases and J 2 bases, leaving 8 bases between the germline ends. CDR1 and CDR2 from the germline V gene are SGHRS and YFSETQ. The CDR3 extends over 14 amino acids.

This clone turned up a few times. The V gene is TRBV28, the J gene TRBJ1-5, with TRBD1 matching over 7 bases. Germline CDR1 and CDR2: MDHEN and SYDVKM. The CDR3 sequence is 12 residues long. V shed 5 bases, J shed 7 bases, and the junction held 2 bases outside the gene matches. CDR3 loop: CASSTGDQPQHF. The CDR3 coding sequence is TGTGCCAGCAGTACAGGGGACCAGCCCCAGCATTTT.

The gene calls are TRBV4-1 and TRBJ2-5, with a possible D match to TRBD1 (5 bases). CDR3 length: 14 amino acids. Trimming cost V 1 base and J 5 bases, with 11 bases left between them. Germline V gives CDR1 MGHRA, CDR2 YSYEKL. This CDR3 reads CASSQGQLTETQYF. CDR3 sequence (DNA): TGCGCCAGCAGCCAAGGACAGCTCACGGAGACCCAGTACTTC.

V is TRBV6-6 and J is TRBJ2-5, with 9 bases matching TRBD2. The CDR3 runs to 12 residues. The germline V gene encodes CDR1 MNHNY and CDR2 SVGAGI (reference sequence). With 10 bases clipped from V and 5 bases from J, the junction kept 5 bases outside the gene matches. The CDR3 region has the DNA TGTGCCACTACTAGCGGGTTTGAGACCCAGTACTTC. Translating it yields CATTSGFETQYF.

The sample holds one count of this clone. This chain joins TRBV27 and TRBJ2-1; 11 bases agree with TRBD2. The CDR3 extends over 15 amino acids. Losses at the gene ends were 2 bases for V and 8 bases for J; bases not matched to a gene: 5. In germline, CDR1 is MNHEY, CDR2 SMNVEV (reference sequence). For the CDR3, the DNA is TGTGCCAGCAGTTTAGGGACTAGCGGTGTGGATGAGCAGTTCTTC. It specifies CASSLGTSGVDEQFF.

The chain has TRBV4-2 and TRBJ1-2; no definite D call. V dropped 0 bases and J dropped 5 bases, with 13 bases sitting between them. The germline V gene has CDR1 LGHNA and CDR2 YNFKEQ. This CDR3 spans 15 amino acids. CDR3 nucleotides: TGTGCCAGCAGCCAAGAGAGAGGGCTGCGGTATGGCTACACCTTC. It specifies CASSQERGLRYGYTF.

A word on this clone: One junction end does not reproduce the germline sequence, and a read error may be involved. CDR3 protein: CASSPGGAAVRTDTQYF. The CDR3, as DNA: TGTGCCAGCAGCCCCGGGGGGGCGGCCGTCCGCACGGATACGCAGTATTTT. The chain joins TRBV11-2 to TRBJ2-3; 8 positions agree with TRBD2. CDR3 length: 17 amino acids. Per the germline V gene, CDR1 is SGHAT and CDR2 is FQNNGV.